This T cell receptor (beta chain) was identified during a study of T cell responses to AZD1222 COVID-19 vaccine. Whole-study results and caveats: Dominant CD4 TCR responses targeted spike regions 160-218 and 743-854.

Worth noting for this clone: Its antigen remains unknown.

Sequenced by immunoSEQ multiplex PCR; TCRdb stores in-frame clones only, minus some. The sample yields roughly 100,000 clones, less than 90% seen once. V lost 5 bases and J 9 bases, leaving 20 bases between the germline ends. The CDR3 loop spans 15 amino acids. Germline V gene lookup returns CDR1 SGHAT and CDR2 FQNNGV. The chain uses TRBV11-2 and TRBJ2-1; D is possibly TRBD1 or TRBD2 (7 bases each). This clonotype was obtained from an adult in good health. The sample consisted of peripheral blood, taken on day 0 of AZD1222 vaccination. This chain's CDR3 is CASSRQRREGAEQFF. As DNA, the CDR3 is TGTGCCAGCAGCCGGCAGCGGAGGGAGGGGGCTGAGCAGTTCTTC.